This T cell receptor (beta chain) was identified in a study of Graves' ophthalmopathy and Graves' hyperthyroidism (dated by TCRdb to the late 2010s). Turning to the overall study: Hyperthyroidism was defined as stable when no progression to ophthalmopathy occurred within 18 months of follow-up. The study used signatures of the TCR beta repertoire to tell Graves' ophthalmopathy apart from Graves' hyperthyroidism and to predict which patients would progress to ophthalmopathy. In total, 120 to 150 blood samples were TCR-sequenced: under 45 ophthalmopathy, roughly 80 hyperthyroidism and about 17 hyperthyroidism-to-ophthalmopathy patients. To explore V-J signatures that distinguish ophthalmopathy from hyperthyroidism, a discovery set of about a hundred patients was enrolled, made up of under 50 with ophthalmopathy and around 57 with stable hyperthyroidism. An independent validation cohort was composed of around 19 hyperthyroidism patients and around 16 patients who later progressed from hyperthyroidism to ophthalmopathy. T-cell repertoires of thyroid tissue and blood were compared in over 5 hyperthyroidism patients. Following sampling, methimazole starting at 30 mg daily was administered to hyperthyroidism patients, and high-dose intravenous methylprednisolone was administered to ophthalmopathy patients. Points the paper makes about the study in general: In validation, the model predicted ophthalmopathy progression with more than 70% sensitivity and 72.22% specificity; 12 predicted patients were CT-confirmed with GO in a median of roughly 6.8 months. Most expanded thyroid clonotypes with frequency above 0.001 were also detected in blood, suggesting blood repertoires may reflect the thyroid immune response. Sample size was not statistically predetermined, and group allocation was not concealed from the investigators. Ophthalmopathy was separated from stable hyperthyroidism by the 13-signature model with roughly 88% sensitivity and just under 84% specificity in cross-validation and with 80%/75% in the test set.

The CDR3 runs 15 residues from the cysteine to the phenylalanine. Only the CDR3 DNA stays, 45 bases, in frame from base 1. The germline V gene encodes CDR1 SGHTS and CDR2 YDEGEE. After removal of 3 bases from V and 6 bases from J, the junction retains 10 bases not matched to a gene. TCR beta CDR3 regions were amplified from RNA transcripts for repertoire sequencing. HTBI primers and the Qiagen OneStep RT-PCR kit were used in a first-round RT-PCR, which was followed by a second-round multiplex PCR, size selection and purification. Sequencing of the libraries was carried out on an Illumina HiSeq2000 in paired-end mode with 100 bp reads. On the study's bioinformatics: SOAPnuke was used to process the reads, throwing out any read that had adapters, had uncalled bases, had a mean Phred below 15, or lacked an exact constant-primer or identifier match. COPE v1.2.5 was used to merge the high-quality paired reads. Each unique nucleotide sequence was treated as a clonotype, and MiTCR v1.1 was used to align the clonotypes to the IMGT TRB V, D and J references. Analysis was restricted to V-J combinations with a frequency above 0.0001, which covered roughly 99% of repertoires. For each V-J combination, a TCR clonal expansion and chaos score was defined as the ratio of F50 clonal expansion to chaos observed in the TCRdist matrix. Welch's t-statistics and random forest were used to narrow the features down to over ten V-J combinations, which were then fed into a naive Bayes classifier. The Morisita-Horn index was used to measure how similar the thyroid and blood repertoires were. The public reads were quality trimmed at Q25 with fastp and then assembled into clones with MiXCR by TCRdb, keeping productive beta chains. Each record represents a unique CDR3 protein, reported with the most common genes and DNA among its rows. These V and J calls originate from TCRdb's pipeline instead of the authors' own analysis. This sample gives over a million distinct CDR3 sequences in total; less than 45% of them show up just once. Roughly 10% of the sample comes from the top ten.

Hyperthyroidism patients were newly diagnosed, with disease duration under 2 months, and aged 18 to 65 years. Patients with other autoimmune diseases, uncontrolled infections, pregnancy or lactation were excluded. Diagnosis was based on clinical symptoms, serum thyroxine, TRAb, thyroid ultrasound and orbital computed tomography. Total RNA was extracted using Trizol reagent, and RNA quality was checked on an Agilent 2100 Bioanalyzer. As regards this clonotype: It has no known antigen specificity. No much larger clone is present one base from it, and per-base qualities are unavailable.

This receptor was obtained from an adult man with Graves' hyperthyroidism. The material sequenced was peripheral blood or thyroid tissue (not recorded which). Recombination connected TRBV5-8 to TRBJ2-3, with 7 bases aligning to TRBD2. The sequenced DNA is TGTGCCAGCAGCTCCTGGAGGGAGGGCCTGGATACGCAGTATTTT. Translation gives CASSSWREGLDTQYF. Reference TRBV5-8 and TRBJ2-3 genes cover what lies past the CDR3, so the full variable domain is EAGVTQSPTHLIKTRGQQATLRCSPISGHTSVYWYQQALGLGLQFLLWYDEGEERNRGNFPPRFSGRQFPNYSSELNVNALELEDSALYLCASSSWREGLDTQYFGPGTRLTVL.